What follows are 9 T cell receptor beta chains derived from one specimen sequenced in a study of CD8+ T cells in alopecia areata. In each case, RNA was isolated and then reverse transcribed into cDNA as the sequencing template. Sequencing used immunoSEQ multiplex PCR; TCRdb keeps in-frame clones, though not all of them. The table records 110,000 or so clones, 50% to 75% of them present only once. Treatment in this sample: oral pan-JAK inhibitor, 5-10 mg twice daily. This material consisted of CD8+ T cells sorted from blood, taken at week 4, from a patient treated with tofacitinib. Receptor source: a human donor with alopecia areata.

The J gene is TRBJ1-2, the V gene TRBV6-5; 7 positions match TRBD1. The CDR3 has 13 residues. V shed 5 bases and J 6 bases; nucleotides not matched to a gene: 6. The germline V gene has CDR1 MNHEY and CDR2 SVGAGI. CDR3 DNA sequence: TGTGCCAGCAGTCCACAGGGGAATAATGGCTACACCTTC. This encodes CASSPQGNNGYTF.

This clone has a single count. The chain employs TRBV30 and TRBJ1-1; D is undetermined. From germline, CDR1 is GTSNPN and CDR2 SVGIG (reference sequence). This CDR3 has 11 amino acids. V was shortened by 2 bases and J by 8 bases, with 9 bases between the two germline ends. CDR3 region: CAWSQREEAFF. CDR3 coding DNA: TGTGCCTGGAGTCAGAGGGAAGAAGCTTTCTTT.

The chain carries TRBV27 and TRBJ1-5; D is possibly TRBD1 (5 bases). Trimming pared 7 bases from V and 0 bases from J, leaving 16 bases between. Per the germline V gene, CDR1 is MNHEY and CDR2 is SMNVEV (reference sequence). The CDR3 runs 16 residues. CDR3 residues: CASKDKPLYSNQPQHF. The CDR3 DNA follows: TGTGCCAGCAAGGACAAGCCGCTTTATAGCAATCAGCCCCAGCATTTT.

J is TRBJ1-5 and V is TRBV5-6, with D possibly TRBD1 on 6 matching bases. This CDR3 has 14 residues. Trimming shortened V by 1 base and J by 6 bases, and 11 bases separated the two germline ends. The germline gives CDR1 SGHDT, CDR2 YYEEEE. Written as DNA, the CDR3 is TGTGCCAGCAGCTTGTGGGGGGCTGGTCAGCCCCAGCATTTT. Translation gives CASSLWGAGQPQHF.

The V gene is TRBV9, the J gene TRBJ1-2; D uncertain. Germline V gene lookup returns CDR1 SGDLS and CDR2 YYNGEE. V lost 0 bases and J 5 bases, leaving 11 bases between the germline ends. The CDR3 contains 14 residues. This CDR3 reads CASSVGRLWYGYTF. The DNA of the CDR3 is TGTGCCAGCAGCGTAGGGAGACTTTGGTATGGCTACACCTTC. Full variable domain (outside the CDR3, taken from reference TRBV9 and TRBJ1-2): DSGVTQTPKHLITATGQRVTLRCSPRSGDLSVYWYQQSLDQGLQFLIQYYNGEERAKGNILERFSAQQFPDLHSELNLSSLELGDSALYFCASSVGRLWYGYTFGSGTRLTVV.

This rearrangement joins TRBV27 to TRBJ2-5; 7 nucleotides agree with TRBD1. V trimming: 5 bases; J trimming: 7 bases; junction bases outside the gene matches: 1. CDR1 is MNHEY, CDR2 SMNVEV, per germline (reference sequence). This CDR3 contains 11 residues. CDR3 amino acids: CASSPGGTQYF. CDR3 bases: TGTGCCAGCAGTCCAGGGGGGACCCAGTACTTC.

The gene calls are TRBV6-5 and TRBJ2-7, with TRBD1 identical over 9 bases. Germline V gene data show CDR1 as MNHEY and CDR2 as SVGAGI. V shed 10 bases and J 4 bases; nucleotides not matched to a gene: 11. This CDR3 has 14 amino acids. The CDR3 DNA sequence: TGTGCCACAAAGTTTGGGACAGGGAAGTACGAGCAGTACTTC. Translating gives CATKFGTGKYEQYF.

This clone occurred a few times. The chain carries TRBV27 and TRBJ2-7, with a tentative D call TRBD1 (6 bases). The CDR3 loop spans 16 amino acids. V lost 6 bases to trimming and J lost 4 bases, with 22 bases between them. Germline V gives CDR1 MNHEY, CDR2 SMNVEV (reference sequence). CDR3 nucleotides: TGTGCCAGCAGCAGCCCCTCAGGGGCCTCCCATTACGAGCAGTACTTC. Translating it yields CASSSPSGASHYEQYF.

The chain's CDR3 is CASSYSPAREDYGYTF. CDR3 coding DNA: TGTGCCAGCAGTTACTCCCCGGCCAGGGAGGACTATGGCTACACCTTC. The chain uses TRBV6-5 and TRBJ1-2, with a weak D call TRBD1 (5 bases). CDR3 length: 16 amino acids. Between the trimmed V and J ends, which lost 0 bases and 3 bases, there was a span of 14 bases. Germline assignment: CDR1 MNHEY and CDR2 SVGAGI.